Below, 4 T cell receptor beta chains from the same sample are listed, as sequenced in a study of T cell repertoires in cytomegalovirus infection. In TCRdb, the reads were re-called with MiXCR into one record per CDR3 protein. The sample has about 200,000 distinct CDR3 sequences; 8.5% to 10% are singletons. The specimen was PBMCs. These receptors were taken from a human donor in good health (CMV status not recorded). Some clones in this sample may be carry-over from other donors' samples.

This clonotype was observed at least ten times. The gene calls are TRBV4-3 and TRBJ2-1; 7 nucleotides align to TRBD2. The trim removed 1 base at V and 5 bases at J, leaving 8 bases unmatched. Germline V gene lookup returns CDR1 LGHNA and CDR2 YSLEER. The CDR3 has 16 amino acids. CDR3 loop: CASSQATSFTHNEQFF. The CDR3 DNA follows: TGCGCCAGCAGCCAAGCGACTAGCTTCACCCACAATGAGCAGTTCTTC.

Note on this clonotype: A read error may explain this, as a much larger clone is one base away. The chain combines TRBV14 with TRBJ1-1; the D is unclear. Per germline, CDR1 SGHDN and CDR2 FVKESK. This CDR3 has 12 amino acids. CDR3 nucleotide sequence: TGTGCCAGCAGCCAAACCTACACTGAAGCTTCCTTT. Translation: CASSQTYTEASF.

This clonotype appeared a few times. CDR3 protein: CATYKVTGINQPQHF. DNA of the CDR3: TGTGCCACCTACAAGGTCACGGGGATCAATCAGCCCCAGCATTTT. The J gene is TRBJ1-5, the V gene TRBV24-1, with D unresolved. The CDR3 has 15 residues. The V end lost 9 bases, the J end lost 3 bases, and 17 bases lay between the germline ends. Per germline, CDR1 KGHDR and CDR2 SFDVKD.

This clonotype was seen only a few times. The genes are TRBV5-6 and TRBJ1-2; a weak D match, TRBD1 (5 bases). The CDR3 has 14 residues. Trimming cost V 0 bases and J 2 bases, with 8 bases left between them. Per the germline V gene, CDR1 is SGHDT and CDR2 is YYEEEE. The CDR3 DNA reads as TGTGCCAGCAGCTTGGGCAGGGTAAACTATGGCTACACCTTC. Its translation is CASSLGRVNYGYTF. Using reference TRBV5-6 and TRBJ1-2 for the parts outside the CDR3, the full variable domain is DAGVTQSPTHLIKTRGQQVTLRCSPKSGHDTVSWYQQALGQGPQFIFQYYEEEERQRGNFPDRFSGHQFPNYSSELNVNALLLGDSALYLCASSLGRVNYGYTFGSGTRLTVV.